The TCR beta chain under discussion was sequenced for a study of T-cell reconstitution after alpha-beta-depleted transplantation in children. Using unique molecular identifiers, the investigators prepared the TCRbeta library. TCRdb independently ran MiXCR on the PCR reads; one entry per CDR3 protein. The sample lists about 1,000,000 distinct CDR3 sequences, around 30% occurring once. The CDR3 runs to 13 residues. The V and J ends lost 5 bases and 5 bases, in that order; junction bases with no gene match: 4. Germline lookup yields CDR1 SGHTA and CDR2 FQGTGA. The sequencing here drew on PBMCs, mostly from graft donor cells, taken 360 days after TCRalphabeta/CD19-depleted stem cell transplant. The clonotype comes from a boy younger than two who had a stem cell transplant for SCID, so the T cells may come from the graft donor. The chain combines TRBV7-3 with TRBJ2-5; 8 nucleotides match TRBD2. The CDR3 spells CASSPAGAETQYF. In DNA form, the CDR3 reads TGTGCCAGCAGCCCAGCGGGGGCGGAGACCCAGTACTTC.